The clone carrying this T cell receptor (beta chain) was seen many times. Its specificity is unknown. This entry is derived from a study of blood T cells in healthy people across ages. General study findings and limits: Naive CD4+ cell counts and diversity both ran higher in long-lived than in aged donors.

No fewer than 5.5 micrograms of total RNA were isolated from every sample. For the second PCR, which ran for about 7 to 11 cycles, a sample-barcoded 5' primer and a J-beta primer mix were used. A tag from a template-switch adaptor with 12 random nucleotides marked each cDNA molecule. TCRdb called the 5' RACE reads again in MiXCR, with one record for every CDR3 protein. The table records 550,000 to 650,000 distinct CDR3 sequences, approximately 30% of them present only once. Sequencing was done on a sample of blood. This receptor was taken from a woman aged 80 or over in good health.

The CDR3 region is CADGEGGDTQYF. The CDR3 bases are TGTGCCGACGGGGAGGGTGGTGATACGCAGTATTTT. The rearrangement joins TRBV7-9 to TRBJ2-3; 7 nucleotides line up with TRBD2. V lost 11 bases, J lost 6 bases, and 8 bases stayed unmatched. The CDR3 runs 12 residues. Looked up from germline, CDR1 is SEHNR and CDR2 is FQNEAQ (reference sequence). Complete variable domain (other parts from reference TRBV7-9 and TRBJ2-3): DTGVSQNPRHKITKRGQNVTFRCDPISEHNRLYWYRQTLGQGPEFLTYFQNEAQLEKSRLLSDRFSAERPKGSFSTLEIQRTEQGDSAMYLCADGEGGDTQYFGPGTRLTVL.